This T cell receptor (beta chain) was obtained from a study of T cell changes during pregnancy in multiple sclerosis. TCRdb's copy holds only in-frame clones and misses some; the assay was immunoSEQ multiplex PCR. The data show tens of thousands of clones, approximately 96% seen once. Germline CDR1 reads GTSNPN; CDR2 reads SVGIG (reference sequence). The CDR3 runs to 14 residues. V dropped 3 bases and J dropped 2 bases, with 14 bases sitting between them. The sequences come from peripheral blood, collected in the second trimester of pregnancy. The receptor was derived from a female donor with multiple sclerosis, enrolled in a pregnancy study. The V call is TRBV30, the J call TRBJ2-7, with D perhaps TRBD1 (5 bases). CDR3 DNA: TGTGCCTGGAGCCCTCCGGCAGGGACCTACGAGCAGTACTTC. This sequence encodes CAWSPPAGTYEQYF. Using reference TRBV30 and TRBJ2-7 for the parts outside the CDR3, the full variable domain is SQTIHQWPATLVQPVGSPLSLECTVEGTSNPNLYWYRQAAGRGLQLLFYSVGIGQISSEVPQNLSASRPQDRQFILSSKKLLLSDSGFYLCAWSPPAGTYEQYFGPGTRLTVT.